This T cell receptor beta chain was profiled in a study of cytomegalovirus exposure and HLA in healthy donors. Study at large: Researchers previously reported finding just under 120 million unique TCR beta sequences from around 200 million T cells.

Broader study findings: Altogether, 150 to 200 TCR beta chains were recorded as cytomegalovirus-associated. In a later analysis, the majority of CMV-associated beta chains seemingly showed HLA restriction.

The sample holds one count of this clone. Antigen unknown. CDR3 length equals 13 residues. Germline assignment: CDR1 MNHNY and CDR2 SVGAGI (reference sequence). V lost 5 bases to trimming and J lost 0 bases, with 7 bases between them. This PCR relied on a set of 60 Vbeta primers and 13 Jbeta primers. The protocol was immunoSEQ multiplex PCR, while the TCRdb copy is restricted to in-frame clones and leaves out a portion. Among 200,000 to 250,000 clones listed, more than 65% were seen once. The rearrangement uses TRBV6-6 and TRBJ2-5; D not resolved. The sequence was collected from a woman under 40 in good health and CMV-seronegative. Sequencing was performed on PBMCs. CDR3 amino acids: CASSPVDQETQYF. CDR3 bases: TGTGCCAGCAGTCCAGTCGACCAAGAGACCCAGTACTTC.